These 31 T cell receptor beta chains were all obtained from the same sample, sequenced in a study of response to subunit inactivated influenza vaccine. MiXCR, applied by TCRdb to the RT-PCR reads, yields one record per CDR3 protein. Counted here are some 500,000 distinct CDR3 sequences, about 17% occurring once; the ten biggest clones make up less than 4%. The sequencing used CD4+ T cells sorted from PBMCs, collected less than 30 months after vaccination. The receptors come from a man aged 50-75 years who received an inactivated influenza vaccine.

The chain is built from TRBV28 and TRBJ2-5; 8 nucleotides line up with TRBD1. V lost 4 bases, J lost 4 bases, and 5 bases stayed unmatched. CDR1 and CDR2 (germline): MDHEN, SYDVKM. The CDR3 spans 14 residues. The CDR3 loop reads CASSSPTGAETQYF. The CDR3 nucleotides read TGTGCCAGCAGTTCACCGACAGGGGCAGAGACCCAGTACTTC.

A few counts support this clonotype. Here the CDR3 reads CAIASGNSNQPQHF. The CDR3, as DNA: TGTGCCATCGCCAGTGGAAATAGCAATCAGCCCCAGCATTTT. This rearrangement joins TRBV12-3 or TRBV12-4 to TRBJ1-5; the D is unclear. CDR3 length equals 14 residues. The V end was cut by 10 bases, the J end by 0 bases, with 13 bases between.

This chain links TRBV20-1 with TRBJ1-5, with TRBD1 matching over 8 bases. This CDR3 region has 13 residues. The J segment lost 4 bases and the V segment lost 6 bases, leaving 5 bases of the junction unmatched. Germline V gene sequence: CDR1 DFQATT, CDR2 SNEGSKA (reference sequence). The CDR3 region is CSAQRQGNQPQHF. CDR3 DNA: TGCAGTGCGCAGAGACAGGGGAATCAGCCCCAGCATTTT.

The chain has TRBV6-1 and TRBJ2-6; D remains ambiguous. The CDR3 extends over 14 amino acids. The V end lost 6 bases, the J end lost 2 bases, and 8 bases lay between the germline ends. Germline CDR1 MNHNS, CDR2 SASEGT. CDR3 DNA: TGTGCCAGCAGCCCCAGCGCTGGGGCCAACGTCCTGACTTTC. It encodes CASSPSAGANVLTF.

The chain carries TRBV7-8 and TRBJ2-7; TRBD1 or TRBD2 may be the D gene (5 bases each). V was pared by 3 bases and J by 3 bases, with 12 bases between. Germline CDR1 reads SGHVS; CDR2 reads FQNEAQ. CDR3 length: 14 amino acids. The CDR3 sequence is CASSFRDGFYEQYF. The CDR3 DNA reads TGTGCCAGCAGCTTTCGGGACGGATTCTACGAGCAGTACTTC. Filled out from reference TRBV7-8 and TRBJ2-7, the complete variable domain reads GAGVSQSPRYKVAKRGQDVALRCDPISGHVSLFWYQQALGQGPEFLTYFQNEAQLDKSGLPSDRFFAERPEGSVSTLKIQRTQQEDSAVYLCASSFRDGFYEQYFGPGTRLTVT.

This clonotype showed up just a few times. The chain recombines TRBV7-8 with TRBJ2-7, with D tentatively TRBD1 or TRBD2 (5 bases each). The CDR3 is 15 residues long. The V and J ends lost 1 base and 0 bases respectively, with 10 bases between them. CDR1 and CDR2 (germline): SGHVS, FQNEAQ. CDR3 region: CASSLVRDGSYEQYF. Written as DNA, the CDR3 is TGTGCCAGCAGCTTAGTCCGGGACGGCTCCTACGAGCAGTACTTC.

This clonotype was counted only a few times. The V and J genes are TRBV3-1 and TRBJ1-1; TRBD1 matches 7 bases. The CDR3 consists of 15 residues. Germline trimming cut 0 bases from V and 4 bases from J; bases unmatched to any gene: 5. The germline V gene encodes CDR1 LGHDT and CDR2 YNNKEL (reference sequence). The CDR3 region has the DNA TGTGCCAGCAGCCAAGATTCAGGGGGAGTCACTGAAGCTTTCTTT. Protein product: CASSQDSGGVTEAFF.

This clonotype was picked up many times. The V gene is TRBV4-3, the J gene TRBJ2-1, with TRBD2 matching over 8 bases. This CDR3 has 16 residues. The trim removed 0 bases at V and 8 bases at J, leaving 9 bases unmatched. CDR1 and CDR2 from the germline V gene are LGHNA and YSLEER. The CDR3 region is CASSQDFGRVLDEQFF. The CDR3 DNA reads TGCGCCAGCAGCCAAGATTTCGGGAGGGTCTTGGATGAGCAGTTCTTC.

The genes are TRBV20-1 and TRBJ2-1; 15 bases agree with TRBD2. The CDR3 has 17 amino acids. V was clipped by 1 base and J by 4 bases; unmatched bases: 5. CDR1 is DFQATT, CDR2 SNEGSKA, per germline (reference sequence). CDR3 DNA: TGCAGTGCTAGAGGGACTAGCGGGAGGGCCGGTTACAATGAGCAGTTCTTC. Protein: CSARGTSGRAGYNEQFF.

Only a few counts were recorded for this clonotype. This chain connects TRBV10-3 to TRBJ2-3, with 9 positions matching TRBD1. Germline lookup yields CDR1 ENHRY and CDR2 SYGVKD. Losses at the gene ends were 10 bases for V and 4 bases for J; bases not matched to a gene: 6. CDR3 size: 13 residues. The DNA of the CDR3 is TGTGCCACCCAGGGACAGGGTCCAGATACGCAGTATTTT. Translating gives CATQGQGPDTQYF.

This clonotype showed up many times. The chain employs TRBV5-1 and TRBJ2-2; maybe TRBD1 (6 bases). V lost 0 bases, J lost 2 bases, and 11 bases lay in between. The CDR3 covers 16 residues. Germline assignment: CDR1 SGHRS and CDR2 YFSETQ. The DNA for the CDR3 is TGCGCCAGCAGCTTGGCCCCACAGGGAAACACCGGGGAGCTGTTTTTT. Translation: CASSLAPQGNTGELFF.

This clonotype was counted between two and nine times. This chain uses TRBV29-1 with TRBJ1-2, with TRBD1 identical over 7 bases. This CDR3 region has 12 residues. Germline CDR1 SQVTM, CDR2 ANQGSEA. Trimming removed 6 bases from V and 3 bases from J; junction bases left unmatched: 4. CDR3 sequence (DNA): TGCAGCGTGGGGGACAGCTACTATGGCTACACCTTC. Translated, it gives CSVGDSYYGYTF. Variable domain in full (rest from reference TRBV29-1 and TRBJ1-2): SAVISQKPSRDICQRGTSLTIQCQVDSQVTMMFWYRQQPGQSLTLIATANQGSEATYESGFVIDKFPISRPNLTFSTLTVSNMSPEDSSIYLCSVGDSYYGYTFGSGTRLTVV.

This clonotype was seen a few times. V gene TRBV18 combines with J gene TRBJ2-7, with a tentative D call TRBD1 (6 bases). The ends were cut back, 3 bases at V and 3 bases at J, with 9 bases in the middle. The CDR3 has 13 amino acids. Germline CDR1 is KGHSH and CDR2 is LQKENI. CDR3: CASSPGADYEQYF. CDR3 nucleotides: TGTGCCAGCTCACCGGGGGCAGACTACGAGCAGTACTTC.

V usage is TRBV15 and J usage is TRBJ2-1; no definite D call. V gave up 3 bases and J gave up 8 bases, with 11 bases separating them. Germline assignment: CDR1 LNHNV and CDR2 YYDKDF (reference sequence). This CDR3 region has 13 residues. The CDR3: CATSRSPQDEQFF. The CDR3, as DNA: TGTGCCACCAGCAGGAGCCCGCAGGATGAGCAGTTCTTC.

This clonotype was counted many times. The chain combines TRBV29-1 with TRBJ1-1; possibly TRBD1 for D (5 bases). The germline V gene has CDR1 SQVTM and CDR2 ANQGSEA. There are 12 residues in the CDR3. The V end was cut by 4 bases, the J end by 6 bases, with 12 bases between. The CDR3 DNA sequence: TGCAGCGTTGGGGCAGGGAGGGCTGAAGCTTTCTTT. It translates to CSVGAGRAEAFF.

This clonotype was seen many times. The CDR3 bases are TGTGCCATCAGCCCCAGGGGCACTCGGGGCAAAAACATTCAGTACTTC. Protein product: CAISPRGTRGKNIQYF. The rearrangement joins TRBV10-3 to TRBJ2-4, with a weak D call TRBD1 (6 bases). The V end lost 6 bases, the J end lost 3 bases, and 18 bases lay between the germline ends. Germline assignment: CDR1 ENHRY and CDR2 SYGVKD. This CDR3 comprises 16 residues.

This clonotype was detected a few times. The CDR3 nucleotides read TGTGCCAGCGGACAGGCCATCGGACCCCTCCACTTT. Residues: CASGQAIGPLHF. V gene TRBV2 combines with J gene TRBJ1-6; 7 nucleotides align to TRBD1. Germline-derived CDR1 and CDR2 are SNHLY and FYNNEI. The junction had 7 bases not matched to a gene; V was cut back by 8 bases and J by 12 bases. This CDR3 has 12 residues.

The sample holds many counts of this clonotype. This rearrangement joins TRBV9 to TRBJ2-1; TRBD2 matches at 7 bases. Germline CDR1 SGDLS, CDR2 YYNGEE. The CDR3 loop spans 14 amino acids. J lost 3 bases, V lost 0 bases, and 0 bases had no gene match. Here the CDR3 DNA reads TGTGCCAGCAGCGTAGGCGGGAGCTACAATGAGCAGTTCTTC. Residues: CASSVGGSYNEQFF.

The chain employs TRBV7-2 and TRBJ2-1, with 9 bases that match TRBD2. With V trimmed by 10 bases and J by 7 bases, 14 bases remained unmatched. Germline CDR1 is SGHTA and CDR2 is FQGNSA. CDR3 length: 15 amino acids. CDR3 residues: CANIIGREGRNEQFF. The CDR3 nucleotides read TGTGCCAATATAATTGGGCGGGAGGGCCGGAATGAGCAGTTCTTC.

The chain recombines TRBV7-9 with TRBJ2-7; D perhaps matches TRBD1 (6 bases). Per germline, CDR1 SEHNR and CDR2 FQNEAQ (reference sequence). CDR3 length: 14 residues. The V and J ends lost 5 bases and 2 bases respectively, with 13 bases between them. CDR3 DNA: TGTGCCAGCAGCCCCGGGACACCCCCCTACGAGCAGTACTTC. Encoded protein: CASSPGTPPYEQYF.

The chain's CDR3 is CASSDSGLETQYF. The DNA of the CDR3 is TGTGCCAGCAGTGATTCTGGGCTGGAGACCCAGTACTTC. The gene calls are TRBV25-1 and TRBJ2-5; D is undetermined. Germline assignment: CDR1 MGHDK and CDR2 SYGVNS. The CDR3 is made up of 13 amino acids. The V end lost 3 bases, the J end lost 5 bases, and 10 bases lay between the germline ends.

This chain joins TRBV7-6 and TRBJ2-1; D tentatively reads TRBD1 or TRBD2 (5 bases each). V was shortened by 1 base and J by 8 bases, with 15 bases between the two germline ends. There are 15 residues in the CDR3. Germline V gene lookup returns CDR1 SGHVS and CDR2 FNYEAQ. CDR3 sequence reads: CASSLVRGVGDEQFF. The CDR3 DNA reads TGTGCCAGCAGCTTAGTTAGAGGGGTGGGCGATGAGCAGTTCTTC.

This clonotype was detected many times. The V and J genes are TRBV5-1 and TRBJ2-1; D gene uncertain. V lost 4 bases, J lost 10 bases, and 15 bases lay in between. CDR1 and CDR2 from the germline V gene are SGHRS and YFSETQ. CDR3 length: 13 amino acids. The CDR3: CASSLAPEREQFF. The CDR3 nucleotides are TGCGCCAGCAGCCTCGCTCCGGAGCGCGAGCAGTTCTTC. Supplemented by reference TRBV5-1 and TRBJ2-1, the full variable domain reads KAGVTQTPRYLIKTRGQQVTLSCSPISGHRSVSWYQQTPGQGLQFLFEYFSETQRNKGNFPGRFSGRQFSNSRSEMNVSTLELGDSALYLCASSLAPEREQFFGPGTRLTVL.

J is TRBJ2-1 and V is TRBV28; 7 nucleotides agree with TRBD2. J lost 4 bases, V lost 0 bases, and 6 bases had no gene match. CDR1 MDHEN and CDR2 SYDVKM come from the germline V gene. This CDR3 has 16 residues. CDR3 sequence reads: CASSLWSSGNYNEQFF. The CDR3 DNA sequence: TGTGCCAGCAGTTTATGGTCCAGCGGGAATTACAATGAGCAGTTCTTC.

This clonotype has just a few counts. The chain has TRBV4-2 and TRBJ2-2; D is undetermined. Germline V gene sequence: CDR1 LGHNA, CDR2 YNFKEQ. Trimming left V 4 bases short and J 1 base short, with 22 bases between. The CDR3 is 19 residues long. The CDR3 loop is CASSPSLGPWRQNTGELFF. The CDR3 DNA reads TGTGCCAGCAGCCCGAGTCTTGGCCCTTGGCGACAGAACACCGGGGAGCTGTTTTTT.

This clonotype was counted a few times. The CDR3 bases are TGTGCCACCAGCAGAGATGGCCGGCTATCTGAAGCTTTCTTT. Its protein is CATSRDGRLSEAFF. V is TRBV15 and J is TRBJ1-1; D is uncertain. Trimming shortened V by 0 bases and J by 6 bases, and 11 bases separated the two germline ends. Looked up from germline, CDR1 is LNHNV and CDR2 is YYDKDF (reference sequence). CDR3 length: 14 residues.

This clonotype has just a few counts. The chain has TRBV12-3 or TRBV12-4 and TRBJ1-1; tentatively, D is TRBD1 (6 bases). The CDR3 has 12 amino acids. Trimming stripped 7 bases from V and 11 bases from J, with 17 bases between. This CDR3 reads CASTPGTTKAFF. Here the CDR3 DNA reads TGTGCCAGCACCCCCGGGACAACAAAGGCTTTCTTT.

This clonotype turned up a few times. J is TRBJ2-7 and V is TRBV3-1; D is undetermined. Germline lookup yields CDR1 LGHDT and CDR2 YNNKEL (reference sequence). The CDR3 is 14 amino acids. The V end lost 5 bases, the J end lost 7 bases, and 18 bases lay between the germline ends. The CDR3 DNA reads TGTGCCAGCAGCAACCCGGACGGACCTTGGGAGCAGTACTTC. Translating it yields CASSNPDGPWEQYF.

This clonotype has just a few counts. This chain connects TRBV5-1 to TRBJ1-1; D is unresolved. This CDR3 has 13 amino acids. Trimming took 0 bases from V and 7 from J, leaving 10 bases between them. The V gene's germline CDR1 is SGHRS and CDR2 YFSETQ. CDR3 in DNA: TGCGCCAGCAGCTTGGATGGGGAGGGTGAAGCTTTCTTT. As protein: CASSLDGEGEAFF.

The chain has TRBV5-1 and TRBJ2-1; the match to TRBD2 covers 12 bases. This CDR3 is 15 amino acids long. Germline values: CDR1 SGHRS, CDR2 YFSETQ. Germline trimming cut 0 bases from V and 7 bases from J; bases unmatched to any gene: 2. The CDR3 bases are TGCGCCAGCAGCTTGGGAGGGACTAGCGGGAATGAGCAGTTCTTC. Translated: CASSLGGTSGNEQFF.

This clonotype was detected only a few times. This sequence joins TRBV7-9 and TRBJ1-5; D is undetermined. V lost 0 bases and J 9 bases, leaving 6 bases between the germline ends. Germline V gene data show CDR1 as SEHNR and CDR2 as FQNEAQ (reference sequence). The CDR3 runs 12 residues. The CDR3 sequence is CASSLAKGPQHF. CDR3 sequence (DNA): TGTGCCAGCAGCTTAGCAAAGGGGCCCCAGCATTTT.